The following is a TCR beta chain sequence with its context. This entry belongs to a study of blood T cell repertoires in COVID-19. In the study overall: Samples taken during acute and convalescent COVID-19 were collected in the United States, Italy and Spain. PBMCs, B-cell-depleted T cells, or T cells provided the cDNA or gDNA that made up the material.

Original analysis: Amplified reference gene primers provided the basis for estimating nucleated cell counts. Sequenced by immunoSEQ multiplex PCR; TCRdb stores in-frame clones only, minus some. V and J calls and clone size follow that table, whereas D and trimming were derived from the DNA. The sample has about 210,000 clones, around nine tenths seen once; the top ten hold about 4.8%. V was trimmed by 3 bases and J by 8 bases, leaving 8 bases between them. The CDR3 has 13 residues. This chain connects TRBV12-3 or TRBV12-4 to TRBJ1-6; tentatively, D is TRBD1 (6 bases). Specimen: peripheral blood. This receptor was taken from a woman between 40 and 55 years old with acute or convalescent COVID-19. In DNA, the CDR3 is TGTGCCAGCAGTTTGAACAGGGATTCACCCCTCCACTTT. This sequence encodes CASSLNRDSPLHF.